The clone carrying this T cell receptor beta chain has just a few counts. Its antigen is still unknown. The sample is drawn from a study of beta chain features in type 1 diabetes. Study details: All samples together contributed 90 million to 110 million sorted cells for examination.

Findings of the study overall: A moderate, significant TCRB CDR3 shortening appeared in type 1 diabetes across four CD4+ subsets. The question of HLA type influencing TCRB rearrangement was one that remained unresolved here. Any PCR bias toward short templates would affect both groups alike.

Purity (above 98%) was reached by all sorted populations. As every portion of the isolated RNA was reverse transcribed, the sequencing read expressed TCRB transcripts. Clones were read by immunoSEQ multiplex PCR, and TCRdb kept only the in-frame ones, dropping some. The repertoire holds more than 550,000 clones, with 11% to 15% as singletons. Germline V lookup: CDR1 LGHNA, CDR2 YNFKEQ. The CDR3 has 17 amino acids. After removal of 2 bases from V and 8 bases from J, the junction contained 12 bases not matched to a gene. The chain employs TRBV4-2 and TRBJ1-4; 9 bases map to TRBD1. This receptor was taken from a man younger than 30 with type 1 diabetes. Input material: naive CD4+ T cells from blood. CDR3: CASSQLWGQGSWEKLFF. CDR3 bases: TGTGCCAGCAGCCAACTATGGGGACAGGGATCTTGGGAAAAACTGTTTTTT.